This is a list of T cell receptor beta chains from one sample in a study of immune evolution from preneoplasia to lung adenocarcinoma. The method was immunoSEQ multiplex PCR; TCRdb's version includes in-frame clones alone and lacks a portion of them. The data show approximately 26,000 clones, about two thirds seen once. The sequenced sample consisted of FFPE invasive lung adenocarcinoma tissue. These receptors were obtained from a person in their sixties with invasive lung adenocarcinoma. Some clones in this sample may be carry-over from other donors' samples. The CDR3 runs from the conserved cysteine through the conserved F or W. Each record gives: clone size, CDR3 length, J gene, D gene, V gene, CDR3 DNA, CDR3 protein. The D gene is left open where the match is weak. Clone size is shown for a subset of rows, as once, few, many or a class of expanded clone.

-,12,TRBJ1-1,-,TRBV6-5,TGTGCCAGCAGTTATGATGGGACTGAAGCTTTCTTT,CASSYDGTEAFF
-,15,TRBJ1-2,TRBD1,TRBV5-4,TGTGCCAGCAGCGCAAGGGACAGGGGATCCTATGGCTACACCTTC,CASSARDRGSYGYTF
-,16,TRBJ1-5,-,TRBV28,TGTGCCAGCAGCGGGGGGCGTCTAGGGGTGCATCAGCCCCAGCATTTT,CASSGGRLGVHQPQHF
-,14,TRBJ2-7,-,TRBV19,TGTGCCAGTAGCTATCGAGGAGGGCTAGGGGAGCAGTACTTC,CASSYRGGLGEQYF
few,14,TRBJ2-7,-,TRBV9,TGTGCCAGCAGCGTAGCCAGCCCTTCCTACGAGCAGTACTTC,CASSVASPSYEQYF
few,18,TRBJ2-6,-,TRBV7-2,TGTGCCAGCAGTCCCCGGGGCGTCAAGGTGTCTGGGGCCAACGTCCTGACTTTC,CASSPRGVKVSGANVLTF
few,15,TRBJ1-2,TRBD1,TRBV19,TGTGCCAGTAGTAGCCCCGCGACAGGGCTTGGTGGCTACACCTTC,CASSSPATGLGGYTF
-,12,TRBJ1-5,-,TRBV19,TGTGCCAGTAATACCATGGGATCCCCCCAGCATTTT,CASNTMGSPQHF
-,17,TRBJ1-5,-,TRBV7-8,TGTGCCAGCAGCTTAAGGGCCCCGGGGGATGGCAATCAGCCCCAGCATTTT,CASSLRAPGDGNQPQHF
-,14,TRBJ1-5,-,TRBV12-5,TGTGCTAGTGGTTTGGGTACGGGGGTGAGGCCCCAGCATTTT,CASGLGTGVRPQHF
-,15,TRBJ2-6,-,TRBV7-9,TGTGCCAGCAGCCTCTCCGTATCCGGGGCCAACGTCCTGACTTTC,CASSLSVSGANVLTF
few,14,TRBJ1-5,-,TRBV6-5,TGTGCCAGCAGTCCGGACAGCTTCAATCAGCCCCAGCATTTT,CASSPDSFNQPQHF
-,14,TRBJ1-3,-,TRBV7-2,TGTGCCAGCAGCTTGACCGCTTCCGTGGACACCATATATTTT,CASSLTASVDTIYF
medium-sized,14,TRBJ2-5,TRBD2,TRBV5-1,TGCGCCAGCAGCTCGACTAGCGGGGTCGAGACCCAGTACTTC,CASSSTSGVETQYF
-,15,TRBJ2-5,-,TRBV6-4,TGTGCCAGCAGGCCCCTTTCCCCCCCCAAGAGTGACCAGTACTTC,CASRPLSPPKSDQYF
-,14,TRBJ2-7,-,TRBV9,TGTGCCAGCAGCGTACAGGGTGTCCCATACGAGCAGTACTTC,CASSVQGVPYEQYF
few,15,TRBJ2-2,-,TRBV28,TGTGCCAGCAGCCCATTCGGATGGGACACCGGGGAGCTGTTTTTT,CASSPFGWDTGELFF
once,15,TRBJ2-1,-,TRBV2,TGTGCCAGCAGGGGGGAATTATACCGGGGTCGTGAGCAGTTCTTC,CASRGELYRGREQFF
-,18,TRBJ2-2,TRBD1,TRBV18,TGTGCCAGCTCACCACGACGTGACAGGGGAGGAAGAACCGGGGAGCTGTTTTTT,CASSPRRDRGGRTGELFF
-,15,TRBJ1-6,-,TRBV9,TGTGCCAGCAGCGTAGCTCCAGGGTGGAATTCACCCCTCCACTTT,CASSVAPGWNSPLHF
once,14,TRBJ2-1,-,TRBV7-9,TGTGCCAGCAGCCAGGGGTCTAGTATTACCCAGCAGTTCTTC,CASSQGSSITQQFF
few,12,TRBJ2-7,-,TRBV30,TGTGCCTGGAAAAGGGAAGATGGTGAGCAGTACTTC,CAWKREDGEQYF
-,16,TRBJ2-3,-,TRBV4-2,TGTGCCAGCAGCCAAAGGATAGGAGGAACTACAGATACGCAGTATTTT,CASSQRIGGTTDTQYF
-,15,TRBJ2-7,-,TRBV7-2,TGTGCCAGCAGCTTAGGTCGGGACGGCCCCTACGAGCAGTACTTC,CASSLGRDGPYEQYF
-,14,TRBJ2-5,-,TRBV7-9,TGTGCCAGCAGCTTAGGGTCGGGTCGGGAGACCCAGTACTTC,CASSLGSGRETQYF
-,15,TRBJ1-2,-,TRBV5-4,TGTGCCAGCAGCTTGGCCCTAATTAATGGCTATGGCTACACCTTC,CASSLALINGYGYTF
-,14,TRBJ2-7,-,TRBV5-6,TGTGCCAGCAGCTTCGGGACGGCATCCTACGAGCAGTACTTC,CASSFGTASYEQYF
-,15,TRBJ1-2,-,TRBV7-9,TGTGCCAGCAGCAACTCCTCCGAAGGGGGCTATGGCTACACCTTC,CASSNSSEGGYGYTF